The 2 T cell receptor beta chains listed next were all sequenced from one sample in a study of cytomegalovirus exposure and HLA in healthy donors. The PCR contained 60 Vbeta and 13 Jbeta primers. The assay was immunoSEQ multiplex PCR, and TCRdb's table has in-frame clones only and misses some. The sample lists under 110,000 clones; approximately 70% were seen once. The sample taken for sequencing was PBMCs. The source is a boy between 5 and 17 years old in good health and CMV-seronegative.

J is TRBJ1-5 and V is TRBV2; 7 bases fit TRBD1. This CDR3 is built from 16 residues. CDR1 and CDR2 from the germline V gene are SNHLY and FYNNEI. Trimming took 4 bases from V and 0 from J; bases not matched to a gene: 6. DNA for the CDR3: TGTGCCAGCAGTGGGGGACAGACATCTAGCAATCAGCCCCAGCATTTT. It specifies CASSGGQTSSNQPQHF.

The V call is TRBV15, the J call TRBJ1-2; D ambiguous. The CDR3 extends over 16 amino acids. The V gene lost 0 bases and the J gene lost 0 bases, with 11 bases spanning the gap. Germline V CDR1 and CDR2: LNHNV, YYDKDF (reference sequence). Here the CDR3 DNA reads TGTGCCACCAGCAGAGATCGTCGTCAGACTAACTATGGCTACACCTTC. Translated, it gives CATSRDRRQTNYGYTF.